The 17 T cell receptor beta chains given below trace back to one sample, sequenced in a study of shared clonotypes between healthy human individuals. Repertoires were generated with immunoSEQ multiplex PCR, while TCRdb's copy carries only in-frame clones and drops some. Found here are 1 million to 1.3 million clones, 75% to 80% of them singletons; the top ten hold 0.5% to 0.65%. The sample taken for sequencing was memory CD4+ T cells from PBMCs. The subset denotes: CD45RA-negative fraction. All receptors derive from a man aged 18-30 years in good health. Some clones in this sample may be carry-over from other donors' samples.

CDR3 DNA: TGTGCCATCAGTGAGTCGAACGGACGCACGCTTGGTGGCTACACCTTC. Translation: CAISESNGRTLGGYTF. The chain employs TRBV10-3 and TRBJ1-2; D remains ambiguous. V lost 0 bases and J lost 7, with 18 bases in between. Germline CDR1 is ENHRY and CDR2 is SYGVKD. The CDR3 runs to 16 residues.

The rearrangement joins TRBV28 to TRBJ1-1; TRBD1 matches 8 bases. The V and J ends lost 5 bases and 6 bases, in that order; junction bases with no gene match: 11. CDR3 length equals 15 residues. Germline loops: CDR1 MDHEN, CDR2 SYDVKM. CDR3 sequence (DNA): TGTGCCAGCAGTCCCCCATGGACAGGGTCCGCTGAAGCTTTCTTT. Translated, it gives CASSPPWTGSAEAFF.

The chain recombines TRBV6-4 with TRBJ2-5, with no clear D. Germline loops: CDR1 MRHNA, CDR2 SNTAGT. CDR3 length: 14 amino acids. Trimming took off 8 bases at V and 13 bases at J, with 26 bases between the two ends. CDR3 DNA sequence: TGTGCCAGCTCGGCCAACCCCCCCAGGTCACCTCTGTACTTC. Translation gives CASSANPPRSPLYF.

The chain employs TRBV5-1 and TRBJ2-2; D call uncertain. CDR3 length equals 14 residues. V was trimmed by 4 bases and J by 0 bases, leaving 7 bases between them. CDR1 and CDR2 (germline): SGHRS, YFSETQ. This CDR3 is CASSANANTGELFF. The CDR3 coding sequence is TGCGCCAGCAGCGCAAACGCGAACACCGGGGAGCTGTTTTTT.

The chain carries TRBV7-2 and TRBJ2-7; TRBD2 matches 9 bases. CDR3 length equals 16 residues. The germline gives CDR1 SGHTA, CDR2 FQGNSA. Trimming removed 3 bases from V and 2 bases from J; junction bases left unmatched: 8. The CDR3 here is CASSFLSGRYPYEQYF. CDR3 in DNA: TGTGCCAGCAGCTTTTTGAGCGGGAGGTACCCCTACGAGCAGTACTTC.

V and J are TRBV4-1 and TRBJ1-1, with TRBD1 as a possible D gene (5 bases). Germline assignment: CDR1 MGHRA and CDR2 YSYEKL. V was clipped by 2 bases and J by 0 bases, with 10 bases between them. This CDR3 comprises 15 residues. This chain's CDR3 is CASSQSGFMNTEAFF. The CDR3 DNA reads as TGCGCCAGCAGCCAATCAGGGTTTATGAACACTGAAGCTTTCTTT.

The chain has TRBV11-2 and TRBJ2-3, with TRBD2 matching over 12 bases. Germline V gives CDR1 SGHAT, CDR2 FQNNGV. With V trimmed by 5 bases and J by 1 base, 10 bases remained unmatched. This CDR3 is built from 18 residues. This chain's CDR3 is CASSRRTSGNYRTDTQYF. CDR3 nucleotides: TGTGCCAGCAGCCGCCGGACTAGCGGGAATTACCGCACAGATACGCAGTATTTT.

V is TRBV21-1 and J is TRBJ2-1; the D call in the table, TRBD1, was not verified against the DNA. TRBV21-1 is a documented pseudogene. The CDR3 has 13 residues. The CDR3 sequence is CASSKVRARGQFF. The CDR3 DNA follows: TGTGCCAGCAGCAAAGTTCGAGCCAGGGGGCAGTTCTTC.

The chain uses TRBV5-8 and TRBJ2-7; TRBD2 matches at 9 bases. After removal of 4 bases from V and 0 bases from J, the junction contained 5 bases not matched to a gene. The CDR3 has 15 residues. The germline V gene encodes CDR1 SGHTS and CDR2 YDEGEE. In nucleotides, the CDR3 is TGTGCCAGCAGCCTACTAGCGGGCCGCTCCTACGAGCAGTACTTC. Translating it yields CASSLLAGRSYEQYF.

This chain uses TRBV5-1 with TRBJ2-3; 10 bases line up with TRBD2. Germline lookup yields CDR1 SGHRS and CDR2 YFSETQ. Germline trimming cut 4 bases from V and 6 bases from J; bases unmatched to any gene: 8. The CDR3 runs to 15 residues. CDR3 residues: CASSTTSGVSDTQYF. The CDR3 coding sequence is TGCGCCAGCAGCACAACTAGCGGGGTTAGCGATACGCAGTATTTT.

This clone was seen only once. A much larger clone is a single base away; this may be a read error. The CDR3 nucleotides read TGTGCCAGCAGCCAAGATTTCCAAGAGACCCAGTACTTC. Amino acid sequence: CASSQDFQETQYF. The chain recombines TRBV5-8 with TRBJ2-5; D not certain. CDR3 size: 13 residues. The V end lost 4 bases, the J end lost 1 base, and 8 bases lay between the germline ends. Germline CDR1 SGHTS, CDR2 YDEGEE.

Turning to this clone: The same CDR3 also results from other DNA sequences found in this sample. V usage is TRBV11-3 and J usage is TRBJ2-7; 9 nucleotides match TRBD1. With 2 bases clipped from V and 2 bases from J, the junction kept 4 bases outside the gene matches. The length of the CDR3 is 15 residues. Germline CDR1 and CDR2: SGHNT and YENEEA. CDR3 nucleotides: TGTGCCAGCAGCTTAAGGGGACAGGGACCCTACGAGCAGTACTTC. It translates to CASSLRGQGPYEQYF.

This chain joins TRBV7-2 and TRBJ1-1; 9 nucleotides align to TRBD1. Looked up from germline, CDR1 is SGHTA and CDR2 is FQGNSA. V lost 5 bases, J lost 1 base, and 11 bases stayed unmatched. This CDR3 comprises 17 residues. The CDR3 here is CASSPPGQGSWNTEAFF. In DNA, the CDR3 is TGTGCCAGCAGCCCCCCGGGACAGGGAAGTTGGAACACTGAAGCTTTCTTT. The entire variable domain, with the rest obtained from reference TRBV7-2 and TRBJ1-1, is as follows: GAGVSQSPSNKVTEKGKDVELRCDPISGHTALYWYRQSLGQGLEFLIYFQGNSAPDKSGLPSDRFSAERTGGSVSTLTIQRTQQEDSAVYLCASSPPGQGSWNTEAFFGQGTRLTVV.

V and J are TRBV4-2 and TRBJ1-1; D is ambiguous. Germline V CDR1 and CDR2: LGHNA, YNFKEQ. The CDR3 runs to 16 residues. V lost 1 base, J lost 1 base, and 13 bases lay in between. The CDR3 is CASSQGGGERNTEAFF. CDR3 nucleotide sequence: TGTGCCAGCAGCCAAGGGGGTGGGGAGAGGAACACTGAAGCTTTCTTT.

The rearrangement links TRBV7-2 to TRBJ2-7; D is uncertain. Germline V gives CDR1 SGHTA, CDR2 FQGNSA. This CDR3 is built from 15 residues. V was clipped by 2 bases and J by 6 bases, with 17 bases between them. The chain's CDR3 is CASSLPRNRVTEQYF. Written as DNA, the CDR3 is TGTGCCAGCAGCTTACCACGAAACCGGGTGACCGAGCAGTACTTC. Complete variable domain (other parts from reference TRBV7-2 and TRBJ2-7): GAGVSQSPSNKVTEKGKDVELRCDPISGHTALYWYRQSLGQGLEFLIYFQGNSAPDKSGLPSDRFSAERTGGSVSTLTIQRTQQEDSAVYLCASSLPRNRVTEQYFGPGTRLTVT.

V gene TRBV4-1 combines with J gene TRBJ1-4; D gene ambiguous. Germline V gives CDR1 MGHRA, CDR2 YSYEKL. The CDR3 spans 13 residues. Between the trimmed V and J ends, which lost 4 bases and 10 bases, there was a span of 13 bases. Here the CDR3 reads CASSPPTSGKLFF. CDR3 in DNA: TGCGCCAGCAGCCCCCCGACAAGCGGAAAACTGTTTTTT.

The genes are TRBV5-1 and TRBJ2-1, with 13 bases fitting TRBD2. Germline assignment: CDR1 SGHRS and CDR2 YFSETQ. V lost 4 bases, J lost 0 bases, and 7 bases stayed unmatched. There are 18 residues in the CDR3. The CDR3: CASSLGTSGTRSYNEQFF. As DNA, the CDR3 is TGCGCCAGCAGCCTTGGGACTAGCGGGACGCGCTCCTACAATGAGCAGTTCTTC.